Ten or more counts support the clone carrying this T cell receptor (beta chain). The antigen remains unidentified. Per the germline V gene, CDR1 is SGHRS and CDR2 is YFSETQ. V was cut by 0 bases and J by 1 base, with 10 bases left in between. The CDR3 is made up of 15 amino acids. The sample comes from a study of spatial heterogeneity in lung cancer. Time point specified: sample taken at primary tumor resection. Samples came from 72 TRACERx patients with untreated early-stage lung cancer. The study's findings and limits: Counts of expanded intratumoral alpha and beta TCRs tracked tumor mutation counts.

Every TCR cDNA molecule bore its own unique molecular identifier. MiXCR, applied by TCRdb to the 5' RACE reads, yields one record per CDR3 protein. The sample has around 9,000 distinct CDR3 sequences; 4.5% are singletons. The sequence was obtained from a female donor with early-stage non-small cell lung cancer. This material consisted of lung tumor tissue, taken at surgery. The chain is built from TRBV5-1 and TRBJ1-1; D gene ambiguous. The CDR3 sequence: CASSLAASSNTEAFF. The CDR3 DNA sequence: TGCGCCAGCAGCTTGGCGGCCTCTTCGAACACTGAAGCTTTCTTT.